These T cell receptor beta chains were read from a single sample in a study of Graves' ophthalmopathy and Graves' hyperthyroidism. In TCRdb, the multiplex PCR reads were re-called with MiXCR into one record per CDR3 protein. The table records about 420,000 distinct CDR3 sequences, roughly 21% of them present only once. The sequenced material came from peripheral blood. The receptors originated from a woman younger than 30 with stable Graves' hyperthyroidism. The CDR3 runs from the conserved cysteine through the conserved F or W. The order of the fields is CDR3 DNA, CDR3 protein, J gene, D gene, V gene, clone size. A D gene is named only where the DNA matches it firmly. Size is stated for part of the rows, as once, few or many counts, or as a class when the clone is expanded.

CDR3nt: TGTGCCAGCAGTTACTCGAGGAGTTCCCCCTTCGGCTACACCTTC
CDR3aa: CASSYSRSSPFGYTF
j_gene: TRBJ1-2
d_gene: NA
v_gene: TRBV6-5
abundance: many

CDR3nt: TGTGCCAGCAGCCTCTATAACAGGGGAGAGACCCAGTACTTC
CDR3aa: CASSLYNRGETQYF
j_gene: TRBJ2-5
d_gene: TRBD1
v_gene: TRBV7-8
abundance: many

CDR3nt: TGTGCCAGTAGTACACGATTGGGGGCAGGAGGTCGCAATCAGCCCCAGCATTTT
CDR3aa: CASSTRLGAGGRNQPQHF
j_gene: TRBJ1-5
d_gene: NA
v_gene: TRBV19
abundance: many

CDR3nt: TGTGCCACCAGTGATCCCGGGACAGGGCGAGCATTCTTAGCCAAAAACATTAAGTACTTC
CDR3aa: CATSDPGTGRAFLAKNIKYF
j_gene: TRBJ2-4
d_gene: TRBD1
v_gene: TRBV24-1
abundance: many

CDR3nt: TGTGCCAGCAGCTTAGGCGTCGTTCACACTGAAGCTTTCTTT
CDR3aa: CASSLGVVHTEAFF
j_gene: TRBJ1-1
d_gene: NA
v_gene: TRBV7-2
abundance: NA

CDR3nt: TGTGCCAGCAGCCAGAACTATGGCTACACCTTC
CDR3aa: CASSQNYGYTF
j_gene: TRBJ1-2
d_gene: NA
v_gene: TRBV12-3/TRBV12-4
abundance: many

CDR3nt: TGTGCCAGCAGCGTAGGACGCTACCTAAGCTCCGAGCAGTACTTC
CDR3aa: CASSVGRYLSSEQYF
j_gene: TRBJ2-7
d_gene: NA
v_gene: TRBV9
abundance: NA

CDR3nt: TGTGCCAGCAGTGAAGCCAACAGCCCAAGGGAAGCTTTCTTT
CDR3aa: CASSEANSPREAFF
j_gene: TRBJ1-1
d_gene: NA
v_gene: TRBV6-1
abundance: few

CDR3nt: TGTGCCAGCAGTGTTGAAGAGAGCCAGTACTTC
CDR3aa: CASSVEESQYF
j_gene: TRBJ2-5
d_gene: NA
v_gene: TRBV28
abundance: many

CDR3nt: TGTGCCAGCAGCCAAGTTTCTCAGGGAACTGAAGCTTTCTTT
CDR3aa: CASSQVSQGTEAFF
j_gene: TRBJ1-1
d_gene: NA
v_gene: TRBV3-1
abundance: NA

CDR3nt: TGTGCCAGCAGTTTGGGTGGGGGATTCTCCTACGAGCAGTACTTC
CDR3aa: CASSLGGGFSYEQYF
j_gene: TRBJ2-7
d_gene: NA
v_gene: TRBV27
abundance: NA

CDR3nt: TGTGCCAGCAGTTACTCTCAGGGGAAGGCTGAAGCTTTCTTT
CDR3aa: CASSYSQGKAEAFF
j_gene: TRBJ1-1
d_gene: NA
v_gene: TRBV6-2/TRBV6-3
abundance: once

CDR3nt: TGCGCCAGCAGCCAAGGGGGCCGGACTTTCGAGACCCAGTACTTC
CDR3aa: CASSQGGRTFETQYF
j_gene: TRBJ2-5
d_gene: NA
v_gene: TRBV4-1
abundance: many

CDR3nt: TGCAGTGCTAATTCGGTAGTCAACACCGGGGAGCTGTTTTTT
CDR3aa: CSANSVVNTGELFF
j_gene: TRBJ2-2
d_gene: NA
v_gene: TRBV20-1
abundance: many

CDR3nt: TGTGCCAGTAGTATGTCACAGAAATTCTACGAGCAGTACTTC
CDR3aa: CASSMSQKFYEQYF
j_gene: TRBJ2-7
d_gene: NA
v_gene: TRBV19
abundance: many

CDR3nt: TGTGCCAGCAGTGAGGTGGTAGCGGATGGCACAGATACGCAGTATTTT
CDR3aa: CASSEVVADGTDTQYF
j_gene: TRBJ2-3
d_gene: NA
v_gene: TRBV6-1
abundance: many

CDR3nt: TGCGCCAGCAGCTTTTGGGGAGGAGAAACTGAAGCTTTCTTT
CDR3aa: CASSFWGGETEAFF
j_gene: TRBJ1-1
d_gene: NA
v_gene: TRBV5-1
abundance: NA

CDR3nt: TGCGCCAGCAGCCAAGATATGGCCCGACAGGAAGGAGCTTTCTTT
CDR3aa: CASSQDMARQEGAFF
j_gene: TRBJ1-1
d_gene: NA
v_gene: TRBV4-3
abundance: NA

CDR3nt: TGTGCCAGCAGCTTAGCCGCCAAAGAGACCCAGTACTTC
CDR3aa: CASSLAAKETQYF
j_gene: TRBJ2-5
d_gene: NA
v_gene: TRBV13
abundance: few

CDR3nt: TGTGCCAGCAGTAACGGGTGGGGCGGGGGCTACACCTTC
CDR3aa: CASSNGWGGGYTF
j_gene: TRBJ1-2
d_gene: NA
v_gene: TRBV6-5
abundance: NA

CDR3nt: TGTGCCAGCACCCCGGCCATGGAGACCCAGTACTTC
CDR3aa: CASTPAMETQYF
j_gene: TRBJ2-5
d_gene: NA
v_gene: TRBV12-3/TRBV12-4
abundance: NA

CDR3nt: TGTGCCAGCAGTCGGACATTTAACACTGAAGCTTTCTTT
CDR3aa: CASSRTFNTEAFF
j_gene: TRBJ1-1
d_gene: NA
v_gene: TRBV12-3/TRBV12-4
abundance: NA

CDR3nt: TGTGCCAGCAGCTTAGTTAGCGTGTACACCGGGGAGCTGTTTTTT
CDR3aa: CASSLVSVYTGELFF
j_gene: TRBJ2-2
d_gene: NA
v_gene: TRBV7-8
abundance: many

CDR3nt: TGTGCCTGGAGTGTACAAGGGGCCTATAGCAATCAGCCCCAGCATTTT
CDR3aa: CAWSVQGAYSNQPQHF
j_gene: TRBJ1-5
d_gene: NA
v_gene: TRBV30
abundance: NA

CDR3nt: TGTGCCTGGACCCGAGGAAGGTACACAGGGGAGACCCAGTACTTC
CDR3aa: CAWTRGRYTGETQYF
j_gene: TRBJ2-5
d_gene: NA
v_gene: TRBV30
abundance: many

CDR3nt: TGTGCCAGCAGTATTCTACAGGTATCCGAAGCTTTCTTT
CDR3aa: CASSILQVSEAFF
j_gene: TRBJ1-1
d_gene: NA
v_gene: TRBV28
abundance: NA

CDR3nt: TGTGCCAGCAGCGTAGCGGGGAGTCTGAACACTGAAGCTTTCTTT
CDR3aa: CASSVAGSLNTEAFF
j_gene: TRBJ1-1
d_gene: NA
v_gene: TRBV9
abundance: many

CDR3nt: TGTGCCAGCAGCCAAGACAGGGGCCTCTCTGCCTACGAGCAGTACTTC
CDR3aa: CASSQDRGLSAYEQYF
j_gene: TRBJ2-7
d_gene: TRBD1
v_gene: TRBV7-2
abundance: many

CDR3nt: TGTGCCAGCAGCTCGAGCGGGAGGAAGTACTACGAGCAGTACTTC
CDR3aa: CASSSSGRKYYEQYF
j_gene: TRBJ2-7
d_gene: TRBD2
v_gene: TRBV11-2
abundance: many

CDR3nt: TGTGCCTGGAGCAGGACAGGGGACCAGCCCCAGCATTTT
CDR3aa: CAWSRTGDQPQHF
j_gene: TRBJ1-5
d_gene: TRBD1
v_gene: TRBV30
abundance: many

CDR3nt: TGTGCCAGCAGTGCCGCCGGGACAGGGGTACGGCCCCAGCATTTT
CDR3aa: CASSAAGTGVRPQHF
j_gene: TRBJ1-5
d_gene: TRBD1
v_gene: TRBV6-2/TRBV6-3
abundance: once

CDR3nt: TGTGCCAGCAGCGCAGAAGGGGGCAGCTCCTACGAGCAGTACTTC
CDR3aa: CASSAEGGSSYEQYF
j_gene: TRBJ2-7
d_gene: TRBD1
v_gene: TRBV11-1
abundance: many

CDR3nt: TGCGCCAGCAGTAAGGAGGGCCGACGAGAGACCCAGTACTTC
CDR3aa: CASSKEGRRETQYF
j_gene: TRBJ2-5
d_gene: NA
v_gene: TRBV5-1
abundance: many

CDR3nt: TGTGCCAGCAGTTACGTGAGTTACCAAGAGACCCAGTACTTC
CDR3aa: CASSYVSYQETQYF
j_gene: TRBJ2-5
d_gene: NA
v_gene: TRBV6-5
abundance: many

CDR3nt: TGTGCCAGCAGTTTGGGACTCCGGAACGAGCAGTACTTC
CDR3aa: CASSLGLRNEQYF
j_gene: TRBJ2-7
d_gene: NA
v_gene: TRBV12-3/TRBV12-4
abundance: many

CDR3nt: TGTGCCAGCTCACCAAGTCCCGGGACAGGGACCGAGCAGTACTTC
CDR3aa: CASSPSPGTGTEQYF
j_gene: TRBJ2-7
d_gene: TRBD1
v_gene: TRBV18
abundance: NA

CDR3nt: TGCGCCAGCACGGAGCGGGGGGGCTATGGCTACACCTTC
CDR3aa: CASTERGGYGYTF
j_gene: TRBJ1-2
d_gene: NA
v_gene: TRBV5-1
abundance: NA

CDR3nt: TGTGCCAGTAGTATAGGGAGTGGCAGGGTGATCCAGCCCCAGCATTTT
CDR3aa: CASSIGSGRVIQPQHF
j_gene: TRBJ1-5
d_gene: NA
v_gene: TRBV19
abundance: many

CDR3nt: TGTGCCAGCAGTTCCCGGATGACTACTACCTACGAGCAGTACTTC
CDR3aa: CASSSRMTTTYEQYF
j_gene: TRBJ2-7
d_gene: NA
v_gene: TRBV28
abundance: NA

CDR3nt: TGTGCCAGCAGCCCACGGGGGGGAGAGGGCACCGGGGAGCTGTTTTTT
CDR3aa: CASSPRGGEGTGELFF
j_gene: TRBJ2-2
d_gene: TRBD2
v_gene: TRBV7-8
abundance: many

CDR3nt: TGTGCCAGCAGTGAAGTGGTCGGCCGGACGAACACTGAAGCTTTCTTT
CDR3aa: CASSEVVGRTNTEAFF
j_gene: TRBJ1-1
d_gene: NA
v_gene: TRBV6-1
abundance: many

CDR3nt: TGTGCCAGCAGTTACCCCTGGACAGACCAAGAGACCCAGTACTTC
CDR3aa: CASSYPWTDQETQYF
j_gene: TRBJ2-5
d_gene: NA
v_gene: TRBV6-2/TRBV6-3
abundance: many

CDR3nt: TGTGCCAGCAGTTTATCGGGGACAGCGAACACTGAAGCTTTCTTT
CDR3aa: CASSLSGTANTEAFF
j_gene: TRBJ1-1
d_gene: TRBD1
v_gene: TRBV27
abundance: many

CDR3nt: TGTGCCAGCAGTTTCGACAGGGCGGACGAGCAGTACTTC
CDR3aa: CASSFDRADEQYF
j_gene: TRBJ2-7
d_gene: TRBD1
v_gene: TRBV12-3/TRBV12-4
abundance: many

CDR3nt: TGTGCCACCCGGAGGGGAACAGCCTTCACAGATACGCAGTATTTT
CDR3aa: CATRRGTAFTDTQYF
j_gene: TRBJ2-3
d_gene: NA
v_gene: TRBV28
abundance: many